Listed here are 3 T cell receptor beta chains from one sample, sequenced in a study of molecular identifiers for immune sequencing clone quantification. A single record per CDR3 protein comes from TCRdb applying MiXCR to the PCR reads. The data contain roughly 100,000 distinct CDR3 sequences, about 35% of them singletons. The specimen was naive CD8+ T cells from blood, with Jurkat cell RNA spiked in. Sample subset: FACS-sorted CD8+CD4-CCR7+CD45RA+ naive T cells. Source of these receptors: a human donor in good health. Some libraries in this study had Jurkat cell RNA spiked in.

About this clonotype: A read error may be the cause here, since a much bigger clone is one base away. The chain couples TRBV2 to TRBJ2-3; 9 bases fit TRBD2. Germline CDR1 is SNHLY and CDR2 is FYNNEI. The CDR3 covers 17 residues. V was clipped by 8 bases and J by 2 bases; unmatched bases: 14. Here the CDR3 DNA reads TGTGCCAGCGGAGGTTATTGGACTAGCGACTCCACAGATACGCAGTATTTT. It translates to CASGGYWTSDSTDTQYF.

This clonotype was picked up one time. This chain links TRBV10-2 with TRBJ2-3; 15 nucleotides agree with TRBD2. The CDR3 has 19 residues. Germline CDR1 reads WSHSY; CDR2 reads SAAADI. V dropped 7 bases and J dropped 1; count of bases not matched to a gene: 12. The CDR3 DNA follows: TGCGCCAGCACTGTTCCGGGACTAGCGGGAGGAGCCCGCACAGATACGCAGTATTTT. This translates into CASTVPGLAGGARTDTQYF.

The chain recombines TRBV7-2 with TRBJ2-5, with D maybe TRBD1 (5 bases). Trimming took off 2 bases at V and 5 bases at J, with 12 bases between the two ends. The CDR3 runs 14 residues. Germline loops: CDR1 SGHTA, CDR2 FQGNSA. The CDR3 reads CASSLFMGRETQYF. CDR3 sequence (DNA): TGTGCCAGCAGCTTATTTATGGGGCGGGAGACCCAGTACTTC.